This TCR beta chain was identified during a study of CD8 T cells in Susac syndrome. J lost 3 bases, V lost 7 bases, and 2 bases had no gene match. CDR1 is SQVTM, CDR2 ANQGSEA, per germline. This CDR3 comprises 12 residues. RNA amounts of roughly 0.5 to 1 ug underwent reverse transcription with random hexamers. Via MiXCR, TCRdb re-called the immunoSEQ multiplex PCR reads, giving one row per CDR3 protein. The sample gives about 140,000 distinct CDR3 sequences, 94% of which show up once; approximately 0.3% is in the top ten. This clonotype was obtained from a human donor in good health. The chain recombines TRBV29-1 with TRBJ2-2; 7 nucleotides match TRBD2. What was sequenced was CD8+ T cells from PBMCs. The CDR3 region is CSALADTGELFF. CDR3 DNA sequence: TGCAGCGCCCTAGCGGACACCGGGGAGCTGTTTTTT.